Sequencing of this T cell receptor (beta chain) was carried out in a study of T cell repertoires in cytomegalovirus infection. V was clipped by 8 bases and J by 3 bases; unmatched bases: 7. Per the germline V gene, CDR1 is SGHTA and CDR2 is FQGNSA. CDR3 length: 13 amino acids. TCRdb re-derived calls from the reads in MiXCR, one entry per CDR3 protein. There are roughly 180,000 distinct CDR3 sequences in the sample; roughly a sixth occur only once, and approximately 26% lies in the top ten. Sequencing was done on a sample of CD8+ T cells from PBMCs. The rearrangement joins TRBV7-2 to TRBJ2-7; 7 positions agree with TRBD1. The receptor was derived from a human donor in good health (CMV status not recorded). Some clones in this sample may be carry-over from other donors' samples. CDR3 region: CASGRGQIYEQYF. The CDR3 nucleotides read TGTGCCAGCGGAAGGGGACAGATCTACGAGCAGTACTTC.